This T cell receptor beta chain stems from a study of identical twins. As for this clonotype: Antigen specificity is unknown.

This CDR3 has 16 amino acids. The V gene's germline CDR1 is SGHTA and CDR2 FQGNSA. V gave up 2 bases and J gave up 7 bases; unmatched junction bases: 8. Through template switching, a universal primer site was introduced, and the cDNA contained unique molecular identifiers. TCRdb used MiXCR to reprocess the 5' RACE reads, holding one entry per CDR3 protein. The data show about 1.7 million distinct CDR3 sequences, with about 32% seen just once and around 0.3% held by the top ten. Findings and caveats of the study: Zero-insertion findings could be partly confounded by invariant cells (MAIT and iNKT cells). The models gave estimates that fell short of the out-of-frame TCR alpha sharing seen in monozygotic twins. The abundant beta clonotypes from cord blood had fewer insertions, and memory repertoires had none of this.

The sequenced material came from cord blood. This receptor was taken from a newborn girl in good health. The chain joins TRBV7-2 to TRBJ2-7; 13 bases agree with TRBD2. The CDR3 nucleotides are TGTGCCAGCAGCTTATCGGGGACTAGCGGGGTTTTTGAGCAGTACTTC. It is translated as CASSLSGTSGVFEQYF.